The 30 T cell receptor beta chains given below trace back to one sample, sequenced in a study of T-cell reconstitution after alpha-beta-depleted transplantation in children. A library of TCRbeta sequences, prepared with unique molecular identifiers, was generated. TCRdb re-called the PCR reads with MiXCR, one entry per CDR3 protein. Among about half a million distinct CDR3 sequences, approximately 12% were seen once, and the ten largest hold about 5.4%. The sequencing used PBMCs from the stem cell graft donor, collected from the stem cell graft. These receptors were obtained from a human donor who donated a stem cell graft to a child with combined immunodeficiency.

A few counts support this clonotype. The chain carries TRBV20-1 and TRBJ2-7, with a possible D match to TRBD1 (6 bases). The CDR3 spans 13 residues. Germline V lookup: CDR1 DFQATT, CDR2 SNEGSKA (reference sequence). The ends were cut back, 6 bases at V and 3 bases at J, with 15 bases in the middle. CDR3 residues: CSASRDKFYEQYF. For the CDR3, the DNA is TGCAGTGCGTCCCGGGACAAGTTCTACGAGCAGTACTTC.

V gene TRBV5-6 combines with J gene TRBJ2-3, with 7 bases identical to TRBD1. The CDR3 runs to 15 residues. The V gene end was trimmed by 0 bases and the J gene end by 3 bases; junction bases not matched to a gene: 4. Germline CDR1 is SGHDT and CDR2 is YYEEEE. Here the CDR3 reads CASSLGQGWTDTQYF. The DNA for the CDR3 is TGTGCCAGCAGCTTGGGACAGGGATGGACAGATACGCAGTATTTT.

This clonotype appeared a few times. The chain links TRBV29-1 to TRBJ2-7; 13 bases are a match to TRBD2. The CDR3 runs 16 residues. V was clipped by 4 bases and J by 0 bases; unmatched bases: 6. Germline CDR1 reads SQVTM; CDR2 reads ANQGSEA. The CDR3 region has the DNA TGCAGCGTTGGGGGACTAGCGGGGCACTACTCCTACGAGCAGTACTTC. This codes for CSVGGLAGHYSYEQYF.

The rearrangement uses TRBV7-9 and TRBJ2-1; tentative D call: TRBD1 (6 bases). Deletions cut 0 bases from V and 0 bases from J, with 12 bases between. Germline V lookup: CDR1 SEHNR, CDR2 FQNEAQ (reference sequence). The CDR3 contains 17 residues. CDR3 amino acids: CASSLAGGISSYNEQFF. The CDR3 coding sequence is TGTGCCAGCAGCTTAGCTGGGGGCATCAGCTCCTACAATGAGCAGTTCTTC.

This clonotype has at least ten counts. The rearrangement links TRBV5-1 to TRBJ1-1; no clear D gene. The ends were cut back, 0 bases at V and 7 bases at J, with 10 bases in the middle. Germline V gene data show CDR1 as SGHRS and CDR2 as YFSETQ. There are 13 residues in the CDR3. DNA for the CDR3: TGCGCCAGCAGCTTGGCCTTAGGGATTGAAGCTTTCTTT. This codes for CASSLALGIEAFF.

The table lists this clonotype with a few counts. The rearrangement links TRBV29-1 to TRBJ2-1; 7 bases are a match to TRBD2. V gave up 3 bases and J gave up 5 bases; unmatched junction bases: 7. This CDR3 spans 14 amino acids. Germline V gene sequence: CDR1 SQVTM, CDR2 ANQGSEA. The CDR3 sequence is CSVDGGRVNNEQFF. The CDR3 DNA sequence: TGCAGCGTTGACGGAGGGAGGGTAAACAATGAGCAGTTCTTC.

This clonotype was seen ten or more times. The V and J genes are TRBV28 and TRBJ1-2; 10 nucleotides line up with TRBD1. V shed 5 bases, J shed 8 bases, and the junction held 8 bases outside the gene matches. CDR3 size: 14 residues. Per germline, CDR1 MDHEN and CDR2 SYDVKM. The CDR3 nucleotides are TGTGCCAGCAGTCCCCGGGACAGGGGTTTGGGCTACACCTTC. Its protein product is CASSPRDRGLGYTF.

The J gene is TRBJ2-1, the V gene TRBV4-3, with 12 bases identical to TRBD2. Germline trimming cut 1 base from V and 0 bases from J; bases unmatched to any gene: 10. Germline assignment: CDR1 LGHNA and CDR2 YSLEER. This CDR3 has 20 amino acids. The CDR3 nucleotides are TGCGCCAGCAGCCAAGGATTGCTAGCGGGGGGGAAGAGCTCCTACAATGAGCAGTTCTTC. Its translation: CASSQGLLAGGKSSYNEQFF.

This clonotype showed up many times. In DNA, the CDR3 is TGTGCCGCGACTAGCTTAATCTACAATGAGCAGTTCTTC. Protein: CAATSLIYNEQFF. This chain connects TRBV10-3 to TRBJ2-1; 7 bases align to TRBD2. The CDR3 totals 13 residues. The V segment lost 11 bases and the J segment 3 bases; nucleotides outside the gene matches: 7. Germline V gene lookup returns CDR1 ENHRY and CDR2 SYGVKD.

There are many counts of this clonotype. The genes are TRBV7-8 and TRBJ1-6, with 9 bases fitting TRBD1. CDR1 is SGHVS and CDR2 is FQNEAQ in the germline V gene. The V segment lost 7 bases and the J segment 2 bases; nucleotides outside the gene matches: 6. CDR3 size: 16 residues. The DNA for the CDR3 is TGTGCCAGCACCGCGGACAGGGGAACCTATAATTCACCCCTCCACTTT. Translation: CASTADRGTYNSPLHF.

In this sample, this clonotype turned up many times. The V call is TRBV6-1, the J call TRBJ2-2; possibly TRBD1 or TRBD2 for D (6 bases each). Trimming removed 1 base from V and 1 base from J, with 19 bases in between. The CDR3 loop spans 19 amino acids. Germline V gene data show CDR1 as MNHNS and CDR2 as SASEGT. The CDR3 DNA reads as TGTGCCAGCAGTGAAGGGGGGTGGGGGGCCGGCCTGAACACCGGGGAGCTGTTTTTT. This encodes CASSEGGWGAGLNTGELFF.

As concerns this clonotype: Mismatch with germline at one junction end may stem from a read error. The chain has TRBV5-1 and TRBJ2-7; a possible D gene is TRBD2 (5 bases). The CDR3 has 14 residues. The V gene's germline CDR1 is SGHRS and CDR2 YFSETQ. This chain's CDR3 is CASTLYSVSYEQYF. Here the CDR3 DNA reads TGCGCCAGCACCTTGTATAGCGTCTCCTACGAGCAGTACTTC.

There are many counts of this clonotype. This chain joins TRBV7-2 and TRBJ2-2; D not resolved. The length of the CDR3 is 16 residues. CDR1 SGHTA and CDR2 FQGNSA come from the germline V gene. Trimming removed 0 bases from V and 6 bases from J, with 14 bases in between. For the CDR3, the DNA is TGTGCCAGCAGCTTAGCAAAGGACCCAAGGGCCGGGGAGCTGTTTTTT. Translation: CASSLAKDPRAGELFF.

The rearrangement uses TRBV30 and TRBJ1-5; D unclear. The ends were cut back, 4 bases at V and 4 bases at J, with 11 bases in the middle. CDR1 and CDR2 (germline): GTSNPN, SVGIG (reference sequence). The CDR3 runs to 13 residues. CDR3 nucleotide sequence: TGTGCCTGGACCCCGGGCCTTAATCAGCCCCAGCATTTT. It yields the protein CAWTPGLNQPQHF. Combining the CDR3 with reference TRBV30 and TRBJ1-5 gives the whole variable domain SQTIHQWPATLVQPVGSPLSLECTVEGTSNPNLYWYRQAAGRGLQLLFYSVGIGQISSEVPQNLSASRPQDRQFILSSKKLLLSDSGFYLCAWTPGLNQPQHFGDGTRLSIL.

This clonotype was counted at least ten times. The chain uses TRBV5-1 and TRBJ1-6; D not certain. CDR1 is SGHRS, CDR2 YFSETQ, per germline. The CDR3 runs to 16 residues. V gave up 0 bases and J gave up 8 bases, with 15 bases separating them. In DNA, the CDR3 is TGCGCCAGCAGCTTGGGGGCAGGTACAGAGGATTCACCCCTCCACTTT. Amino acid sequence: CASSLGAGTEDSPLHF.

The rearrangement joins TRBV4-2 to TRBJ2-5; possibly TRBD2 for D (6 bases). CDR1 is LGHNA, CDR2 YNFKEQ, per germline. There are 15 residues in the CDR3. V lost 4 bases to trimming and J lost 3 bases, with 15 bases between them. In nucleotides, the CDR3 is TGTGCCAGCAGCCGCGGGGATGGGGGGAAAGAGACCCAGTACTTC. This encodes CASSRGDGGKETQYF.

A remark on this clonotype: This may stem from a read error, because a much larger clone lies one nucleotide away. The rearrangement joins TRBV12-3 or TRBV12-4 to TRBJ1-3; a weak D match, TRBD1 (5 bases). This CDR3 comprises 18 residues. In nucleotides, the CDR3 is TGTGCCAGCAGTTCCCCAAGGGGAAGGCGACCGACGGGAAACACCTTATATTTT. It codes for CASSSPRGRRPTGNTLYF.

The chain recombines TRBV24-1 with TRBJ2-1; 8 bases line up with TRBD1. Trimming at V came to 1 base and at J to 4 bases, leaving 2 bases not matched to a gene. The length of the CDR3 is 15 residues. Germline CDR1 is KGHDR and CDR2 is SFDVKD. The CDR3 bases are TGTGCCACCAGTGATTTTGGGGACAGGTACAATGAGCAGTTCTTC. It encodes CATSDFGDRYNEQFF.

This clonotype was seen many times. The rearrangement uses TRBV5-5 and TRBJ1-5; D not certain. Trimming pared 0 bases from V and 4 bases from J, leaving 11 bases between. This CDR3 contains 15 residues. Germline CDR1 is SGHKS and CDR2 is YYEKEE (reference sequence). CDR3 region: CASSLGSLPNQPQHF. Written as DNA, the CDR3 is TGTGCCAGCAGCTTGGGCTCACTGCCGAATCAGCCCCAGCATTTT. Together with reference TRBV5-5 and TRBJ1-5, the CDR3 gives the full variable domain: DAGVTQSPTHLIKTRGQQVTLRCSPISGHKSVSWYQQVLGQGPQFIFQYYEKEERGRGNFPDRFSARQFPNYSSELNVNALLLGDSALYLCASSLGSLPNQPQHFGDGTRLSIL.

In its sample, this clonotype was seen a few times. The genes are TRBV19 and TRBJ2-3, with D maybe TRBD2 (5 bases). Germline V gives CDR1 LNHDA, CDR2 SQIVND (reference sequence). This CDR3 region has 14 residues. Trimming shortened V by 4 bases and J by 5 bases, and 13 bases separated the two germline ends. CDR3 coding DNA: TGTGCCAGTAGTAAACTAGAGAGGAGAGATACGCAGTATTTT. Protein product: CASSKLERRDTQYF.

This clonotype was counted many times. The chain employs TRBV7-9 and TRBJ2-1; D is uncertain. The V end was cut by 2 bases, the J end by 5 bases, with 13 bases between. This CDR3 is 15 amino acids long. From germline, CDR1 is SEHNR and CDR2 FQNEAQ (reference sequence). The CDR3 spells CASSLRTTTDNEQFF. The CDR3 DNA reads as TGTGCCAGCAGCTTACGCACCACAACTGACAATGAGCAGTTCTTC.

This clonotype was counted a few times. This chain connects TRBV3-1 to TRBJ2-3, with TRBD2 matching 7 bases. This CDR3 is 14 amino acids long. Trimming cost V 4 bases and J 2 bases; bases outside gene matches: 3. CDR1 LGHDT and CDR2 YNNKEL come from the germline V gene (reference sequence). CDR3: CASSRAGYTDTQYF. The CDR3 DNA sequence: TGTGCCAGCAGCCGAGCGGGGTACACAGATACGCAGTATTTT.

The rearrangement links TRBV6-5 to TRBJ2-5, with TRBD2 matching 9 bases. Germline loops: CDR1 MNHEY, CDR2 SVGAGI. The CDR3 covers 14 residues. J gave up 3 bases and V 2 bases, and 1 base lay outside the gene matches. CDR3 region: CASSYAGGEETQYF. CDR3 bases: TGTGCCAGCAGTTACGCGGGAGGGGAAGAGACCCAGTACTTC.

The table lists this clonotype with a few counts. This sequence joins TRBV11-2 and TRBJ2-7; D uncertain. The CDR3 is made up of 11 amino acids. Trimming pared 3 bases from V and 6 bases from J, leaving 6 bases between. CDR1 is SGHAT and CDR2 is FQNNGV in the germline V gene. CDR3 sequence (DNA): TGTGCCAGCAGCTTTAGGGTCGAGCAGTACTTC. This encodes CASSFRVEQYF.

In this sample, this clonotype turned up a few times. The V call is TRBV9, the J call TRBJ2-2; D gene ambiguous. CDR1 and CDR2 (germline): SGDLS, YYNGEE. This CDR3 region has 12 residues. V dropped 6 bases and J dropped 6 bases, with 9 bases sitting between them. The CDR3 region has the DNA TGTGCCAGCACAGGAGTCCCCGGGGAGCTGTTTTTT. Translated: CASTGVPGELFF.

This clonotype was found many times. V is TRBV12-3 or TRBV12-4 and J is TRBJ2-3; no clear D. The CDR3 runs to 13 residues. V was cut by 3 bases and J by 8 bases, with 12 bases left in between. The CDR3 here is CASSFGPPGTQYF. Written as DNA, the CDR3 is TGTGCCAGCAGTTTTGGCCCCCCGGGTACGCAGTATTTT.

This clonotype was picked up many times. V gene TRBV6-2 or TRBV6-3 combines with J gene TRBJ1-6; D unclear. Trimming removed 0 bases at V and 15 bases at J, with 15 bases between. CDR1 is MNHEY, CDR2 SVGEGT, per germline. The CDR3 covers 14 residues. CDR3 in DNA: TGTGCCAGCAGTTACTCGAGGTCCGCGGAGGTCCTCCACTTT. Protein sequence: CASSYSRSAEVLHF.

The chain employs TRBV21-1 and TRBJ2-1; the table gives TRBD2 as D, unverified against the DNA. TRBV21-1 is a recognized pseudogene. The CDR3 is made up of 18 amino acids. Here the CDR3 DNA reads TGTGCCAGCAGCAGAGCCTCCGGGACTAGCGGGCTCTACAATGAGCAGTTCTTC. It is translated as CASSRASGTSGLYNEQFF.

J is TRBJ2-7 and V is TRBV4-2, with TRBD2 matching 11 bases. The CDR3 contains 17 residues. V was pared by 4 bases and J by 3 bases, with 11 bases of the junction left unmatched. CDR1 is LGHNA, CDR2 YNFKEQ, per germline. CDR3 region: CASSPTSGGYLFYEQYF. The CDR3, as DNA: TGTGCCAGCAGCCCTACTAGCGGGGGTTATCTTTTCTACGAGCAGTACTTC.

The rearrangement links TRBV7-9 to TRBJ2-1; 7 nucleotides line up with TRBD2. Looked up from germline, CDR1 is SEHNR and CDR2 is FQNEAQ (reference sequence). V was pared by 3 bases and J by 3 bases, with 11 bases of the junction left unmatched. The CDR3 runs 17 residues. CDR3 sequence reads: CASSFSPGGSGYNEQFF. The CDR3 coding sequence is TGTGCCAGCAGCTTCTCCCCCGGCGGGAGCGGCTACAATGAGCAGTTCTTC.